This is a list of T cell receptor beta chains from one sample in a study of cytomegalovirus exposure and HLA in healthy donors. TCRdb's table, derived via immunoSEQ multiplex PCR, lists solely in-frame clones and lacks some. Among some 150,000 clones listed, around 80% were seen once. Sequencing was done on a sample of PBMCs. Receptors were obtained from a woman younger than 45 in good health and CMV-seropositive. Both conserved end residues are trimmed from each CDR3.

TRBV19	TRBJ2-3	ASSTRTSGGTSTDTQY
TRBV7-9	TRBJ1-3	ASSPFRATGNTIY
TRBV10-3	TRBJ2-3	ATMVGGSTDTQY
TRBV9	TRBJ2-1	ASSVGTSGSEQF
TRBV6-5	TRBJ1-1	ASRGTGWNTEAF
TRBV15	TRBJ2-1	ATSQLWGMGANEQF
TRBV5-4	TRBJ2-3	ASSAPDSDTQY
TRBV7-2	TRBJ2-7	ASSRGGVSSYEQY
TRBV5-4	TRBJ1-1	ASSPISGTGSEAF
TRBV18	TRBJ1-3	ASSPIQSRRSGNTIY
TRBV30	TRBJ2-3	AWSSKTGWPDTQY
TRBV29-1	TRBJ1-1	SVMEGTMNTEAF
TRBV30	TRBJ1-2	AWSDHTPWPRT
TRBV30	TRBJ2-3	AWSVSTTRLAGGTDTQY
TRBV6-5	TRBJ1-1	ASSSRRQKAF
TRBV5-4	TRBJ2-7	ASSLASGGSYEQY
TRBV6-1	TRBJ2-1	ASRRGRDYEQF
TRBV19	TRBJ1-2	ASSIVGADYGYT
TRBV4-1	TRBJ1-2	ASSQVVQLVYGYT
TRBV30	TRBJ2-1	AWSFSGSEQF
TRBV29-1	TRBJ2-7	SVTRDSYEQY
TRBV5-4	TRBJ2-3	ASSPPTGYPDTQY
TRBV5-1	TRBJ1-1	ASSWVKQGVNTEAF
TRBV21-1	TRBJ2-6	ASSKGDSSSGANVLT
TRBV7-8	TRBJ2-1	ASSLALGTYYNEQF
TRBV5-5	TRBJ1-5	ASSWGGPSVNQPQH
TRBV28	TRBJ1-1	ASSLPGGSYTEAF
TRBV7-2	TRBJ1-5	ASSVQGNQPQH
TRBV7-2	TRBJ2-7	ASKVQDGSEQY
TRBV9	TRBJ1-2	ASSVPGIGYT
TRBV19	TRBJ1-2	ASSRYHRVPYGYT
TRBV11-3	TRBJ1-1	ASSLNRGHGEAF
TRBV18	TRBJ1-5	ASSPAGGRRNQPQH
TRBV4-3	TRBJ2-3	ASSQLAGGTDTQY
TRBV6-6	TRBJ2-7	AIGGTGGYEQY
TRBV14	TRBJ2-1	AGSQDRGKWSDEQF
TRBV11-3	TRBJ2-5	ASSLGRAGGQETQY
TRBV6-1	TRBJ1-3	ASSEFLRGGTIY
TRBV27	TRBJ2-3	ASSLSGGGDTQY
TRBV12-5	TRBJ2-3	ASGWVTAGGSDTQY
TRBV10-1	TRBJ2-2	ASSPGARELF
TRBV29-1	TRBJ1-2	SVEGSGSRNYGYT
TRBV4-1	TRBJ1-2	ASSQEPGQGGPYGYT
TRBV4-1	TRBJ1-1	ASSRRTPSDTEAF
TRBV7-9	TRBJ2-1	ASSFLAGTYNEQF
TRBV7-9	TRBJ1-5	ASSLDSVNQPQH
TRBV5-1	TRBJ1-1	ASSLGTAENTEAF
TRBV9	TRBJ2-5	ASSVAGSPQETQY
TRBV6-5	TRBJ1-1	ASSYSGRANTEAF
TRBV5-6	TRBJ1-1	ASSPRRRGEAF
TRBV10-1	TRBJ1-1	ASSSGGQNTEAF
TRBV7-9	TRBJ1-4	ASSQFTGRANEKLF
TRBV28	TRBJ1-2	ASTPGQAIYGYT
TRBV2	TRBJ2-7	AIVSRSLKQGSHEQY
TRBV9	TRBJ2-1	ASSSQGTSGKVEQF
TRBV6-5	TRBJ1-5	ASSYSVERPQH
TRBV6-1	TRBJ2-7	ASSEAPHSPV
TRBV30	TRBJ2-5	AWGLAGIETQY
TRBV7-9	TRBJ1-4	ASSPIRGQGYEKLF